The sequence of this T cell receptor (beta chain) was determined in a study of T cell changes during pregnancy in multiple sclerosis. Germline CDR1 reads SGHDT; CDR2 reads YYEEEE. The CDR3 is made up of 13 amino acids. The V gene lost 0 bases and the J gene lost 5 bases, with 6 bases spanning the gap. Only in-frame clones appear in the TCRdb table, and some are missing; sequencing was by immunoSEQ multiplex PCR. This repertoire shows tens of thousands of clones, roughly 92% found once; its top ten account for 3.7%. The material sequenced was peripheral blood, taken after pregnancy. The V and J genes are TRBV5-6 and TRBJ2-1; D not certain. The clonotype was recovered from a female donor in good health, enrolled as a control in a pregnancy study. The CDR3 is CASSLVADNEQFF. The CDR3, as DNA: TGTGCCAGCAGCTTGGTTGCGGACAATGAGCAGTTCTTC.